This TCR beta chain was captured in a study of beta chain features in type 1 diabetes. Turning to the study itself: Summed over all samples, the examined sorted cells came to 85 million to 140 million. Findings of the study overall: The study found that naive, central memory and Treg TCRB repertoires appeared more similar in patients than in healthy donors. Shortening that was moderate but significant affected the TCRB CDR3s of Type 1 diabetes patients in all four CD4+ subsets. Since sequencing was performed on cDNA, cells with high TCR expression could be over-represented.

All of the isolated RNA was reverse transcribed, so expressed TCRB transcripts were sequenced. TCRdb's copy holds only in-frame clones and misses some; the assay was immunoSEQ multiplex PCR. Altogether 100,000 to 150,000 clones are present, roughly 17% being singletons, with the ten largest covering 2.6%. On this clone itself: The antigen remains undetermined.

The CDR3 length is 12 residues. V was shortened by 5 bases and J by 6 bases, with 11 bases between the two germline ends. From germline, CDR1 is SGHTA and CDR2 FQGNSA. This TCR was recovered from a man aged 18 to 29 with type 1 diabetes. Sequencing was performed on central memory CD4+ T cells from blood. The V call is TRBV7-2, the J call TRBJ2-7; the D is unclear. The CDR3: CASSPPSGEQYF. CDR3 coding DNA: TGTGCCAGCAGCCCCCCTTCGGGCGAGCAGTACTTC.